This T cell receptor beta chain was retrieved from a study of T cell responses to AZD1222 COVID-19 vaccine. Study-wide points: In all cases, repertoires were sampled only after the peak T cell response. Spike was spanned by vaccine-associated CD4 TCRs, which were dominant at 160-218 and 743-854.

Note on this clone: Its specificity is unknown.

Germline trimming cut 3 bases from V and 1 base from J; bases unmatched to any gene: 15. The CDR3 spans 19 residues. Germline CDR1 and CDR2: DFQATT and SNEGSKA (reference sequence). Here immunoSEQ multiplex PCR was the method, and the copy in TCRdb shows in-frame clones only, minus some. This sample has 85,000 to 120,000 clones, with 80% to 95% found just once. The receptor comes from an adult who received the AZD1222 COVID-19 vaccine. The rearrangement joins TRBV20-1 to TRBJ2-1; the match to TRBD2 covers 10 bases. Sequenced material: peripheral blood, taken 28 days after the second AZD1222 dose. The CDR3 reads CSASLPRLAGVGSYNEQFF. The CDR3 DNA reads as TGCAGTGCTAGTTTGCCGCGCCTAGCGGGGGTAGGGTCCTACAATGAGCAGTTCTTC.